The clone carrying this T cell receptor (beta chain) was observed many times. CDR1 is SGHDN, CDR2 FVKESK, per germline. Trimming pared 1 base from V and 1 base from J, leaving 8 bases between. The CDR3 has 15 amino acids. The data were obtained in a study of CD8 T cells in ankylosing spondylitis. Each CDR3 protein gets one entry after TCRdb re-called the 5' RACE reads with MiXCR. The sample carries under 250,000 distinct CDR3 sequences, roughly 25% recorded once. The rearrangement links TRBV14 to TRBJ1-3; D call uncertain. The clonotype originates from a male donor with ankylosing spondylitis or in good health (not recorded which). The sequenced material came from blood, either unsorted or a sorted T cell fraction (not recorded which). CDR3 nucleotide sequence: TGTGCCAGCAGCCAAGTTGGGTTTTCTGGAAACACCATATATTTT. Translating it yields CASSQVGFSGNTIYF.